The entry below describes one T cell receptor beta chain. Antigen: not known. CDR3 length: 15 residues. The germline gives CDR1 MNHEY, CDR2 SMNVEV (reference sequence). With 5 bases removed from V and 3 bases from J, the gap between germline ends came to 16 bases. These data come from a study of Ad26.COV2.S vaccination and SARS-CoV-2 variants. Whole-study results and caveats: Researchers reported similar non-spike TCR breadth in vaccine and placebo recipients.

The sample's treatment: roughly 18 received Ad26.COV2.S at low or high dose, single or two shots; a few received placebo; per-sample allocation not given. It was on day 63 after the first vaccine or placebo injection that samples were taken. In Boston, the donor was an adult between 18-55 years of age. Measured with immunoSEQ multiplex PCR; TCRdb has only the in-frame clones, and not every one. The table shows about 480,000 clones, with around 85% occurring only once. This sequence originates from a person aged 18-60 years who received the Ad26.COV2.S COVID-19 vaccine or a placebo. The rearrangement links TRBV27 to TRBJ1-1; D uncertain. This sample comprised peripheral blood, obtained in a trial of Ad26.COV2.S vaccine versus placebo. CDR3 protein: CASSGQARSDTEAFF. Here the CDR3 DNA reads TGTGCCAGCAGTGGCCAGGCCAGGTCGGACACTGAAGCTTTCTTT.